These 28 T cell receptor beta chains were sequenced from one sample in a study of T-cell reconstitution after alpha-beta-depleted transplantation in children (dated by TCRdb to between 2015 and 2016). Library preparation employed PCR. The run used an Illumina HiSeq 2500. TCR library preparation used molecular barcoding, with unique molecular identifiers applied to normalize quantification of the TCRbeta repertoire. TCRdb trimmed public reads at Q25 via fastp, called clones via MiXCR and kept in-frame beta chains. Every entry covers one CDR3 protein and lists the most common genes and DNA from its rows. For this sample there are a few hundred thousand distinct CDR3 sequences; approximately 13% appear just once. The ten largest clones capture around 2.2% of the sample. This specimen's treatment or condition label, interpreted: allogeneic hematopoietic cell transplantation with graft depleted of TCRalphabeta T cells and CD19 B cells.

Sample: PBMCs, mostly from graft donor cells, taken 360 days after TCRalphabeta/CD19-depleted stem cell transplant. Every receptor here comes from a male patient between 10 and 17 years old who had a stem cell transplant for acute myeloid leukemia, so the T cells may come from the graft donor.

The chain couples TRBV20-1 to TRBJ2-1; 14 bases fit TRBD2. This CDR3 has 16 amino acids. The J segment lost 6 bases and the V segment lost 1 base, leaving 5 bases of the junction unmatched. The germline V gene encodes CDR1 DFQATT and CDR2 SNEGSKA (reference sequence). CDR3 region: CSARAPTSGRANEQFF. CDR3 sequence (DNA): TGCAGTGCTAGAGCGCCGACTAGCGGGAGGGCCAATGAGCAGTTCTTC.

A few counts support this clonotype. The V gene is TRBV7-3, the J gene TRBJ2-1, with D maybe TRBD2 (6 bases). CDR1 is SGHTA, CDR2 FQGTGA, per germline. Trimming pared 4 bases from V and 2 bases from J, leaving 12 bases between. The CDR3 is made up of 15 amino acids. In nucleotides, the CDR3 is TGTGCCAGCAGCTCCGCGGGGAACCCCTACAATGAGCAGTTCTTC. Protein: CASSSAGNPYNEQFF. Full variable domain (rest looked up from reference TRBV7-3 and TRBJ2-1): GAGVSQTPSNKVTEKGKYVELRCDPISGHTALYWYRQSLGQGPEFLIYFQGTGAADDSGLPNDRFFAVRPEGSVSTLKIQRTERGDSAVYLCASSSAGNPYNEQFFGPGTRLTVL.

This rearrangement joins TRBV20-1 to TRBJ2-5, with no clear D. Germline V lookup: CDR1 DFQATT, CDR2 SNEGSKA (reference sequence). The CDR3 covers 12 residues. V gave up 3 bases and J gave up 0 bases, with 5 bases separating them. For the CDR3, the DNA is TGCAGTGCTAGCTGGGACCAAGAGACCCAGTACTTC. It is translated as CSASWDQETQYF.

CDR3 bases: TGTGCCTGCCGATTAAGGGCCAAAAACATTCAGTACTTC. It codes for CACRLRAKNIQYF. The V gene is TRBV30, the J gene TRBJ2-4; no definite D call. The ends were cut back, 6 bases at V and 1 base at J, with 10 bases in the middle. Germline CDR1 GTSNPN, CDR2 SVGIG (reference sequence). The CDR3 is 13 amino acids. The full variable domain, rest sourced from reference TRBV30 and TRBJ2-4, is SQTIHQWPATLVQPVGSPLSLECTVEGTSNPNLYWYRQAAGRGLQLLFYSVGIGQISSEVPQNLSASRPQDRQFILSSKKLLLSDSGFYLCACRLRAKNIQYFGAGTRLSVL.

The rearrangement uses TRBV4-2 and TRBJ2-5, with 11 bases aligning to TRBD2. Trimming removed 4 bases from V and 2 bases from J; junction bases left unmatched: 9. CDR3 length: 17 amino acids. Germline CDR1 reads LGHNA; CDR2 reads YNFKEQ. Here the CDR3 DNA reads TGTGCCAGCAGCCTCAGTCTCGGGACTAGCGGACAAGAGACCCAGTACTTC. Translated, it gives CASSLSLGTSGQETQYF.

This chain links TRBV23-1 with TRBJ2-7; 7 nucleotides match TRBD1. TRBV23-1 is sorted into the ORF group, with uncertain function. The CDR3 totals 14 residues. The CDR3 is CAPDLGDSSYEQYF. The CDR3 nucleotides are TGCGCTCCCGACCTAGGGGACAGCTCCTACGAGCAGTACTTC.

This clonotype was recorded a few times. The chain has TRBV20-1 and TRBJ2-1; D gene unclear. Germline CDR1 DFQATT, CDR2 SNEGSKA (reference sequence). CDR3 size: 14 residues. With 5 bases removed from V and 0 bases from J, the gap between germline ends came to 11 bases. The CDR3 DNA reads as TGCAGTGCTCCCGTTGTAGGCTCCTACAATGAGCAGTTCTTC. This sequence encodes CSAPVVGSYNEQFF.

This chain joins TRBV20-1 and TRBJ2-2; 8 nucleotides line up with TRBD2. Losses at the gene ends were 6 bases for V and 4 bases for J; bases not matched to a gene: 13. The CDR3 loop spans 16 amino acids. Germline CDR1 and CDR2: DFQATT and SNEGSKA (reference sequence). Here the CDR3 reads CSAPEGGRPGTGELFF. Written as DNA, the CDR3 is TGCAGTGCGCCAGAGGGCGGGAGGCCGGGCACCGGGGAGCTGTTTTTT.

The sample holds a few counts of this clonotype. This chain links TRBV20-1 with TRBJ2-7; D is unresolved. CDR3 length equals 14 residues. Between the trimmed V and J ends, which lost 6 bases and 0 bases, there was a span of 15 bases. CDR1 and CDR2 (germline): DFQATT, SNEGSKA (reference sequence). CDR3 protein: CSAQRSLSSYEQYF. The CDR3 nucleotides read TGCAGTGCCCAACGGAGTCTTAGCTCCTACGAGCAGTACTTC.

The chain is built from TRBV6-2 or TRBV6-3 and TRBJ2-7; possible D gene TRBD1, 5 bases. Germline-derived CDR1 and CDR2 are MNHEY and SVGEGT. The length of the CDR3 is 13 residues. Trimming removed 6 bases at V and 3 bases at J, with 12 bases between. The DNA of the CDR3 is TGTGCCAGCAGACTGCGGACAATCTACGAGCAGTACTTC. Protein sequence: CASRLRTIYEQYF.

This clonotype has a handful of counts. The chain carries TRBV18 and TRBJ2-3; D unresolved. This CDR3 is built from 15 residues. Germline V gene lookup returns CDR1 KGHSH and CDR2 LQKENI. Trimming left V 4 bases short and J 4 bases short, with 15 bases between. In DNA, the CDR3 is TGTGCCAGCTCACTTCAGCACGATGTGGCAGATACGCAGTATTTT. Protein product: CASSLQHDVADTQYF.

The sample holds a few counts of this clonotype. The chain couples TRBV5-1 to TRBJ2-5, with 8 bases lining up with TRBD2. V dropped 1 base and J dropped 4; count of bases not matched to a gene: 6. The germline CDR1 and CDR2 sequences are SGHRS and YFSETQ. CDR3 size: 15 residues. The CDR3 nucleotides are TGCGCCAGCAGCTTGTACAGCGGGAGCGGAGAGACCCAGTACTTC. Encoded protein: CASSLYSGSGETQYF.

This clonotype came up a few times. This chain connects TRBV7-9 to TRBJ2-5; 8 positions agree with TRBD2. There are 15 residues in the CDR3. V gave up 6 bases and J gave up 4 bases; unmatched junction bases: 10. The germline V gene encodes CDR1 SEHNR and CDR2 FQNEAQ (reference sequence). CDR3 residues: CASSRSRGGAETQYF. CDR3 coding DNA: TGTGCCAGCAGTCGCTCCCGGGGGGGCGCAGAGACCCAGTACTTC.

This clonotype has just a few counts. CDR3 sequence: CASSALGLEQYF. The CDR3 DNA reads as TGTGCCAGCAGCGCCTTAGGTCTTGAGCAGTACTTC. The genes are TRBV7-2 and TRBJ2-7; D is unresolved. Germline-derived CDR1 and CDR2 are SGHTA and FQGNSA. The CDR3 consists of 12 residues. Trimming shortened V by 5 bases and J by 7 bases, and 12 bases separated the two germline ends.

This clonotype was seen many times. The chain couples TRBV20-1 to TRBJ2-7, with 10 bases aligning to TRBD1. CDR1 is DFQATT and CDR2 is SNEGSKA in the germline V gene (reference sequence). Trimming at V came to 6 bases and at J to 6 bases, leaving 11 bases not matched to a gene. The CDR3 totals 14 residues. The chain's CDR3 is CSALTGTGAPEQYF. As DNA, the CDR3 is TGCAGTGCCTTGACCGGGACAGGGGCGCCCGAGCAGTACTTC.

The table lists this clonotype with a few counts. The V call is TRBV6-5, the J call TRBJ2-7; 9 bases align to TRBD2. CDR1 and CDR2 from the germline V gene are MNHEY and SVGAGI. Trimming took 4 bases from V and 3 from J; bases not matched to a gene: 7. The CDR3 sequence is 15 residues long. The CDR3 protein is CASSSGLASDYEQYF. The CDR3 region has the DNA TGTGCCAGCAGTTCGGGACTAGCCTCAGACTACGAGCAGTACTTC.

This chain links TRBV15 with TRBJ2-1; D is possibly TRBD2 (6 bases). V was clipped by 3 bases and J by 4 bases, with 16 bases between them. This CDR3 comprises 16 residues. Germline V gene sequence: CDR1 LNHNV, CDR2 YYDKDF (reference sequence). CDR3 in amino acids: CATSSLGGDYYNEQFF. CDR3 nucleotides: TGTGCCACCAGCAGCCTGGGGGGAGATTATTACAATGAGCAGTTCTTC.

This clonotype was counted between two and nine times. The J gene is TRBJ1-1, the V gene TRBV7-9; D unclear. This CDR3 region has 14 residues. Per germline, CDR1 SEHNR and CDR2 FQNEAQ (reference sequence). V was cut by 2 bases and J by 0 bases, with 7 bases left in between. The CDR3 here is CASSLRQVNTEAFF. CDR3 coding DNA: TGTGCCAGCAGCTTAAGACAAGTGAACACTGAAGCTTTCTTT.

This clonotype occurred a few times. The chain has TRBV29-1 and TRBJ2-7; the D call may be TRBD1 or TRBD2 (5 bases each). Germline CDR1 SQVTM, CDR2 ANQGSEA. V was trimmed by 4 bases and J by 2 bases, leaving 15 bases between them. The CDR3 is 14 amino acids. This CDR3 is CSVGGSSGAYEQYF. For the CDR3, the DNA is TGCAGCGTTGGGGGGAGCTCGGGCGCCTACGAGCAGTACTTC.

The CDR3 DNA reads TGTGCCAGCAGTCCCCGGACAGGGGCGGATGAAAAACTGTTTTTT. Its translation: CASSPRTGADEKLFF. The V call is TRBV6-4, the J call TRBJ1-4, with 9 bases aligning to TRBD1. This CDR3 is 15 amino acids long. V lost 5 bases, J lost 6 bases, and 7 bases stayed unmatched. Per germline, CDR1 MRHNA and CDR2 SNTAGT.

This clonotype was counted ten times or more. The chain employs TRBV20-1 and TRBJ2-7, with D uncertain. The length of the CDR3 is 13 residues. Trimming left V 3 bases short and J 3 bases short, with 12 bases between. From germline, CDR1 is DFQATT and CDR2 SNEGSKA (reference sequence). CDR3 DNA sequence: TGCAGTGCTAGGCGCTTTAATGACTACGAGCAGTACTTC. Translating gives CSARRFNDYEQYF.

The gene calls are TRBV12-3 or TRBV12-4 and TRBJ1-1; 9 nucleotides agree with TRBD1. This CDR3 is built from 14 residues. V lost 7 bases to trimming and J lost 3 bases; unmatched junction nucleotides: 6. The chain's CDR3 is CASTPGQGDTEAFF. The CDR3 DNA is TGTGCCAGCACGCCGGGACAGGGCGACACTGAAGCTTTCTTT.

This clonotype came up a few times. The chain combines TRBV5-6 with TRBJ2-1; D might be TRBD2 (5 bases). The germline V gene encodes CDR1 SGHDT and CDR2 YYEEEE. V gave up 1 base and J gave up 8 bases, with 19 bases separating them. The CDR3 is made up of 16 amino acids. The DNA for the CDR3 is TGTGCCAGCAGCTTGTCCGAGTGGGAGTATTTCTATGAGCAGTTCTTC. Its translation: CASSLSEWEYFYEQFF.

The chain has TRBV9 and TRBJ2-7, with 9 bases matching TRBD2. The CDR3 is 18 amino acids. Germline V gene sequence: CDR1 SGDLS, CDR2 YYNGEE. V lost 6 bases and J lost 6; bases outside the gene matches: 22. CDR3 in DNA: TGTGCCAGCATCCTGGTATCCCGCCGGCGGGAGGGCCGGTGCGAGCAGTACTTC. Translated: CASILVSRRREGRCEQYF.

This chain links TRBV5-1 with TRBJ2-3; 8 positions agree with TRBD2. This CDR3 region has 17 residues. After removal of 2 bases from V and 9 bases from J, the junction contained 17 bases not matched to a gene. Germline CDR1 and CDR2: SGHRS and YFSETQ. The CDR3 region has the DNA TGCGCCAGCAGCTTAATCGTAGCGGGAATGGGCCGGTGGACGCAGTATTTT. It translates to CASSLIVAGMGRWTQYF.

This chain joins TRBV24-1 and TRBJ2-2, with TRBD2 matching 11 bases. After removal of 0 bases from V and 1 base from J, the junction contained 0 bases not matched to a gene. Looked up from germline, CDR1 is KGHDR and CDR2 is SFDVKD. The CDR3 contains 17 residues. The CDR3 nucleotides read TGTGCCACCAGTGATTTGGGGACTAGCGGGAACACCGGGGAGCTGTTTTTT. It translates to CATSDLGTSGNTGELFF.

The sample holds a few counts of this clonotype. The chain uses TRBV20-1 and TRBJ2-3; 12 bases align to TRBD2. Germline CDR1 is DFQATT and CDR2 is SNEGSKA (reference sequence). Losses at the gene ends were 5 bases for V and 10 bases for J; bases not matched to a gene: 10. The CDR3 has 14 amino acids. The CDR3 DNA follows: TGCAGTGCTCCAAAACTAGCGGGAGGCCCTCCGCAGTATTTT. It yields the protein CSAPKLAGGPPQYF.

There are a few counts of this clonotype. This CDR3 is CSAQLAGEYNEQFF. In DNA, the CDR3 is TGCAGTGCTCAACTAGCGGGGGAATACAATGAGCAGTTCTTC. J is TRBJ2-1 and V is TRBV20-1; 11 nucleotides match TRBD2. Germline V gene lookup returns CDR1 DFQATT and CDR2 SNEGSKA (reference sequence). The CDR3 sequence is 14 residues long. The V and J ends lost 5 bases and 4 bases, in that order; junction bases with no gene match: 4.